The 16 T cell receptor beta chains reported below all come from one sample, sequenced in a study of blood T cell repertoires in COVID-19 (dated by TCRdb to about 2020). Library preparation used the immunoSEQ multiplex PCR assay. As stored in TCRdb, this immuneACCESS dataset retains in-frame rearrangements with V and J assigned. A fraction of the clones does not appear; measured against another copy, unresolved V genes explain less than half of the discrepancy, and the remainder lacks a known reason. The sample records about 300,000 clones, 75% to 90% of which are singletons. Clones ranked in the top ten supply around 5.8% of the sample. Sequences were obtained from peripheral blood. The receptor source for this set is a woman between 50 and 59 years old with COVID-19, enrolled during active disease.

The V call is TRBV29-1, the J call TRBJ1-2, with 7 bases that match TRBD1. V shed 4 bases, J shed 3 bases, and the junction held 5 bases outside the gene matches. CDR3 length equals 13 residues. CDR1 and CDR2 from the germline V gene are SQVTM and ANQGSEA. In DNA form, the CDR3 reads TGCAGCGTTGGACTTGGGACAGACTATGGCTACACCTTC. It codes for CSVGLGTDYGYTF. Full variable domain (rest looked up from reference TRBV29-1 and TRBJ1-2): SAVISQKPSRDICQRGTSLTIQCQVDSQVTMMFWYRQQPGQSLTLIATANQGSEATYESGFVIDKFPISRPNLTFSTLTVSNMSPEDSSIYLCSVGLGTDYGYTFGSGTRLTVV.

This CDR3 reads CASSLVPYAGQGAGGYTF. CDR3 nucleotide sequence: TGTGCCAGCAGCTTAGTCCCCTATGCGGGACAGGGGGCCGGTGGCTACACCTTC. The chain carries TRBV7-8 and TRBJ1-2; TRBD1 aligns across 12 bases. This CDR3 is 18 amino acids long. The germline V gene encodes CDR1 SGHVS and CDR2 FQNEAQ. V trimming: 1 base; J trimming: 7 bases; junction bases outside the gene matches: 13.

This chain connects TRBV5-6 to TRBJ2-3; D possibly corresponds to TRBD1 (5 bases). Germline V gives CDR1 SGHDT, CDR2 YYEEEE. The V end was cut by 4 bases, the J end by 4 bases, with 13 bases between. There are 14 residues in the CDR3. CDR3 sequence: CASSPRGAADTQYF. CDR3 coding DNA: TGTGCCAGCAGCCCAAGGGGCGCCGCAGATACGCAGTATTTT.

The rearrangement joins TRBV6-4 to TRBJ1-6; D is ambiguous. Germline V CDR1 and CDR2: MRHNA, SNTAGT. V was cut by 2 bases and J by 3 bases, with 11 bases left in between. The CDR3 length is 16 residues. For the CDR3, the DNA is TGTGCCAGCAGTGACGGTAGTTCGTGCTATAATTCACCCCTCCACTTT. This translates into CASSDGSSCYNSPLHF.

The gene calls are TRBV25-1 and TRBJ2-3; D might be TRBD1 (6 bases). This CDR3 comprises 15 residues. Trimming removed 2 bases at V and 3 bases at J, with 12 bases between. CDR1 MGHDK and CDR2 SYGVNS come from the germline V gene. Here the CDR3 reads CASSEGQPGTDTQYF. In DNA form, the CDR3 reads TGTGCCAGCAGTGAAGGACAGCCTGGTACAGATACGCAGTATTTT.

The gene calls are TRBV28 and TRBJ1-2; no clear D gene. V shed 4 bases and J shed 3 bases, with 15 bases lying between them. The CDR3 loop spans 15 amino acids. Germline lookup yields CDR1 MDHEN and CDR2 SYDVKM. CDR3 protein: CASSSATLPDYGYTF. DNA of the CDR3: TGTGCCAGCAGTTCCGCTACACTACCCGACTATGGCTACACCTTC.

The CDR3 protein is CAWNRGPQQPQHF. CDR3 nucleotide sequence: TGTGCCTGGAACAGGGGGCCTCAACAGCCCCAGCATTTT. This sequence joins TRBV30 and TRBJ1-5; 9 bases line up with TRBD1. There are 13 residues in the CDR3. Looked up from germline, CDR1 is GTSNPN and CDR2 is SVGIG (reference sequence). V lost 4 bases and J lost 7; bases outside the gene matches: 5.

This clone was seen once. The chain recombines TRBV4-3 with TRBJ2-1; 8 bases agree with TRBD2. V lost 0 bases, J lost 6 bases, and 7 bases stayed unmatched. The CDR3 loop spans 16 amino acids. Germline V lookup: CDR1 LGHNA, CDR2 YSLEER. CDR3 in amino acids: CASSQDGRAGSNEQFF. The DNA for the CDR3 is TGCGCCAGCAGCCAAGACGGGAGGGCAGGGAGCAATGAGCAGTTCTTC.

V and J are TRBV24-1 and TRBJ2-1; 7 bases agree with TRBD2. This CDR3 spans 16 amino acids. Germline V gives CDR1 KGHDR, CDR2 SFDVKD. Trimming at V came to 5 bases and at J to 11 bases, leaving 17 bases not matched to a gene. The CDR3 protein is CATSARGASGLQKQFF. CDR3 bases: TGTGCCACCAGTGCCCGTGGCGCTAGCGGCCTCCAGAAGCAGTTCTTC.

This chain connects TRBV18 to TRBJ1-2; no reliable D call. The CDR3 loop spans 13 amino acids. V was cut by 2 bases and J by 5 bases, with 9 bases left in between. The germline gives CDR1 KGHSH, CDR2 LQKENI. The CDR3: CASSPSLEYGYTF. CDR3 nucleotides: TGTGCCAGCTCACCAAGTTTGGAGTATGGCTACACCTTC.

V usage is TRBV3-1 (or the pseudogene TRBV3-2) and J usage is TRBJ1-2; D unresolved. V lost 1 base, J lost 8 bases, and 8 bases lay in between. CDR3 length: 12 residues. Germline CDR1 is LGHDT and CDR2 is YNNKEL (reference sequence). CDR3 sequence reads: CASSQGSGGYTF. DNA for the CDR3: TGTGCCAGCAGCCAAGGGTCAGGAGGCTACACCTTC.

CDR3 sequence reads: CASSLGSGTEAFF. The CDR3 DNA reads as TGTGCCAGCAGTTTAGGGTCGGGGACTGAAGCTTTCTTT. The genes are TRBV27 and TRBJ1-1, with no clear D. Germline CDR1 reads MNHEY; CDR2 reads SMNVEV (reference sequence). Between the trimmed V and J ends, which lost 2 bases and 5 bases, there was a span of 9 bases. The CDR3 loop spans 13 amino acids.

The chain combines TRBV19 with TRBJ1-2, with 12 bases aligning to TRBD1. V dropped 7 bases and J dropped 3; count of bases not matched to a gene: 18. The CDR3 is 19 residues long. Germline CDR1 and CDR2: LNHDA and SQIVND (reference sequence). The CDR3 region is CASTHSIVRRDRGHYGYTF. The CDR3 DNA follows: TGTGCCAGTACCCACAGCATAGTACGCCGGGACAGGGGGCACTATGGCTACACCTTC.

The chain links TRBV5-6 to TRBJ1-4, with D perhaps TRBD1 (6 bases). Between the trimmed V and J ends, which lost 0 bases and 7 bases, there was a span of 13 bases. The CDR3 is made up of 15 amino acids. Germline CDR1 is SGHDT and CDR2 is YYEEEE. The CDR3 reads CASSLAGQLLEKLFF. DNA of the CDR3: TGTGCCAGCAGCTTGGCGGGACAACTTCTTGAAAAACTGTTTTTT.

This chain links TRBV7-2 with TRBJ1-2, with 9 bases lining up with TRBD1. J was trimmed by 7 bases and V by 5 bases; bases with no gene match: 11. The CDR3 spans 15 residues. Germline CDR1 SGHTA, CDR2 FQGNSA. The CDR3 is CASSPQGQGSSGYTF. The DNA of the CDR3 is TGTGCCAGCAGCCCGCAGGGACAGGGCTCATCTGGCTACACCTTC.

The chain carries TRBV24-1 and TRBJ2-5, with no clear D. The CDR3 sequence is 14 residues long. Germline assignment: CDR1 KGHDR and CDR2 SFDVKD. V was trimmed by 0 bases and J by 0 bases, leaving 4 bases between them. The CDR3 spells CATSDLQYQETQYF. The DNA for the CDR3 is TGTGCCACCAGTGATTTGCAGTACCAAGAGACCCAGTACTTC.